This T cell receptor beta chain was sequenced during a study of blood T cell repertoires in COVID-19. Study-level information: From the United States, Italy and Spain came samples of acute and convalescent COVID-19. T cells, B-cell-depleted T cells, or PBMCs provided the cDNA or gDNA that served as material.

Sequencing used immunoSEQ multiplex PCR; TCRdb keeps in-frame clones, though not all of them. The repertoire has 150,000 to 200,000 clones, roughly 85% of them found once; the top ten carry 4.5% to 5.5%. Trimming shortened V by 0 bases and J by 12 bases, and 6 bases separated the two germline ends. The germline gives CDR1 SNHLY, CDR2 FYNNEI. The CDR3 sequence is 11 residues long. The sequence was collected from a woman aged 30 to 39 with acute or convalescent COVID-19. The chain couples TRBV2 to TRBJ2-1; the D gene is possibly TRBD1 (5 bases). The sequenced sample was peripheral blood. CDR3 protein: CASSEAQGQFF. CDR3 bases: TGTGCCAGCAGTGAAGCGCAGGGGCAGTTCTTC.